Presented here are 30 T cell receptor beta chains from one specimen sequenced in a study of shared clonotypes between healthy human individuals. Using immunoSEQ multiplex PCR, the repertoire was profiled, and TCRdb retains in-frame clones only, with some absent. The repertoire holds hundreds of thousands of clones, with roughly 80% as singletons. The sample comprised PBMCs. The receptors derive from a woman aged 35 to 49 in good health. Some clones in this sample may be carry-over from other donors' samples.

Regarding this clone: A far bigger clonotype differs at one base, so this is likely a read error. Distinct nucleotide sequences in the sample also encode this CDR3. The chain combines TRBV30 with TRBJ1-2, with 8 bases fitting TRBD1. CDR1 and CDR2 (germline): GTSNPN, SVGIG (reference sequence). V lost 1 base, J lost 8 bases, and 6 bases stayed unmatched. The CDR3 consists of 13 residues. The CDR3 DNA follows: TGTGCCTGGAGTGCGGACAGGGTAAAGGGCTACACCTTC. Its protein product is CAWSADRVKGYTF.

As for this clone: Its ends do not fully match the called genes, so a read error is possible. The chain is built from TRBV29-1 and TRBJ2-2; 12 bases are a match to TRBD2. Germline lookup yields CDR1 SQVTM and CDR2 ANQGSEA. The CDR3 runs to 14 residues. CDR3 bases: TGCAGCGTCGGCGGACTAGCGGGGATCGGGGAGCTGCTTTTT. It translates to CSVGGLAGIGELLF.

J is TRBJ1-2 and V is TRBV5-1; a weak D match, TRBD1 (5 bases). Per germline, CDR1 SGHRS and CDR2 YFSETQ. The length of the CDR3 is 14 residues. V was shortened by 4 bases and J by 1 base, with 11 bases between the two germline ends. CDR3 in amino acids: CASSRDGGNYGYTF. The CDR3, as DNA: TGCGCCAGCAGCCGGGACGGCGGTAACTATGGCTACACCTTC.

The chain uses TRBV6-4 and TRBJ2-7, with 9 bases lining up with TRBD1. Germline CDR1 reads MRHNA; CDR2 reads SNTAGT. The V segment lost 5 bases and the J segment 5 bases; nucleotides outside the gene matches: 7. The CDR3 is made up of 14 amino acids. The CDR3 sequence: CASSLTGGVDEQYF. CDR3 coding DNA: TGTGCCAGCAGTTTAACAGGGGGCGTCGACGAGCAGTACTTC.

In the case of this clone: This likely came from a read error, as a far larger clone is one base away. This CDR3 is CASSLDRVSSYEQYF. CDR3 DNA: TGTGCCAGCAGCCTAGACAGGGTAAGCTCCTACGAGCAGTACTTC. This chain joins TRBV14 and TRBJ2-7; 7 bases line up with TRBD1. Germline V gives CDR1 SGHDN, CDR2 FVKESK. Trimming removed 4 bases from V and 0 bases from J; junction bases left unmatched: 6. The CDR3 length is 15 residues.

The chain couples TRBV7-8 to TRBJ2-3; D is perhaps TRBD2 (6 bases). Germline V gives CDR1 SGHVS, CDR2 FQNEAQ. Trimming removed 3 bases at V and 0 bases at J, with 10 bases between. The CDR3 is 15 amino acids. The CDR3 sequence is CASSFRGLSTDTQYF. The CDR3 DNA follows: TGTGCCAGCAGCTTTCGAGGACTAAGCACAGATACGCAGTATTTT.

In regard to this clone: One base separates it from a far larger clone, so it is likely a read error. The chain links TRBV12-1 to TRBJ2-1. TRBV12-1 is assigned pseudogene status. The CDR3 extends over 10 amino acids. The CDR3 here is CASASPEQFF. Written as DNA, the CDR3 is TGTGCCAGCGCCTCACCTGAGCAGTTCTTC.

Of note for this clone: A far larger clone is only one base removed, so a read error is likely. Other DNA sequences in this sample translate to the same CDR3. CDR3 in amino acids: CAWSVRGRYISGNTIYF. CDR3 nucleotide sequence: TGCGCCTGGAGTGTTAGGGGTCGGTATATCTCTGGAAACACCATATATTTT. The J gene is TRBJ1-3, the V gene TRBV30; D might be TRBD1 (5 bases). There are 17 residues in the CDR3. Germline loops: CDR1 GTSNPN, CDR2 SVGIG (reference sequence). The whole variable domain, filled in from reference TRBV30 and TRBJ1-3, reads SQTIHQWPATLVQPVGSPLSLECTVEGTSNPNLYWYRQAAGRGLQLLFYSVGIGQISSEVPQNLSASRPQDRQFILSSKKLLLSDSGFYLCAWSVRGRYISGNTIYFGEGSWLTVV.

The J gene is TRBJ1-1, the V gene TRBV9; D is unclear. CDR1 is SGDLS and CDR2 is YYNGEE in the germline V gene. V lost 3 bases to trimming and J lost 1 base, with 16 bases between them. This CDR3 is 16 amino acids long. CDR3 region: CASSARSPTENTEAFF. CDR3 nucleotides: TGTGCCAGCAGCGCACGTAGTCCCACAGAGAACACTGAAGCTTTCTTT. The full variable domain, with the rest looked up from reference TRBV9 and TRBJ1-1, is DSGVTQTPKHLITATGQRVTLRCSPRSGDLSVYWYQQSLDQGLQFLIQYYNGEERAKGNILERFSAQQFPDLHSELNLSSLELGDSALYFCASSARSPTENTEAFFGQGTRLTVV.

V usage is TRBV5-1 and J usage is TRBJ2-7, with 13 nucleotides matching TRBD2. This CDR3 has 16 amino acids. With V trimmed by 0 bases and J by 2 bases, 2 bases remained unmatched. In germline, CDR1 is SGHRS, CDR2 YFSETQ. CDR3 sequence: CASSLELAGGTYEQYF. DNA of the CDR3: TGCGCCAGCAGCTTGGAACTAGCGGGAGGGACCTACGAGCAGTACTTC.

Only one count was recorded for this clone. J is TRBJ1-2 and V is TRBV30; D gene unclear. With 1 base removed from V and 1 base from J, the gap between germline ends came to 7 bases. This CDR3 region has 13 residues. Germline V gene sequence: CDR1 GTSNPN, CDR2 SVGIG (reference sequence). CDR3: CAWSGWFNYGYTF. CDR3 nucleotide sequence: TGTGCCTGGAGTGGGTGGTTTAACTATGGCTACACCTTC.

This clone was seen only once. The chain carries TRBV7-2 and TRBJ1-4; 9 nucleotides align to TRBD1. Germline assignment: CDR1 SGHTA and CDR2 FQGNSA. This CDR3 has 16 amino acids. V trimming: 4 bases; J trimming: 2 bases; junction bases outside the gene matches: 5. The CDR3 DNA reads TGTGCCAGCAGCTCACAGGGGGCGATGACTAATGAAAAACTGTTTTTT. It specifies CASSSQGAMTNEKLFF.

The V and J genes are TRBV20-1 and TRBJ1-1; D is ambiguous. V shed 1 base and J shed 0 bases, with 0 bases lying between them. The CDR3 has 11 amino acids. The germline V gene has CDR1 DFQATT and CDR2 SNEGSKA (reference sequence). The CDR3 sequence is CSARVNTEAFF. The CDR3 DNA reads TGCAGTGCTAGAGTGAACACTGAAGCTTTCTTT.

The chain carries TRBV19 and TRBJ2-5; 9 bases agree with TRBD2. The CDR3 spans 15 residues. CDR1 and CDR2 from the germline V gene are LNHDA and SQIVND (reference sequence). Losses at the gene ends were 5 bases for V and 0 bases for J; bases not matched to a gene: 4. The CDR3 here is CASSRGLAYQETQYF. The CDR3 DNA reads TGTGCCAGTAGTCGGGGACTAGCCTACCAAGAGACCCAGTACTTC.

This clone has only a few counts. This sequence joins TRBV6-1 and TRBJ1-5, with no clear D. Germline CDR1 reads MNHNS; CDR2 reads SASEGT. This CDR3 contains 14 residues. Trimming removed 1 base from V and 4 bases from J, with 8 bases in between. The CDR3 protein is CASSEGWENQPQHF. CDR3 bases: TGTGCCAGCAGTGAAGGTTGGGAAAATCAGCCCCAGCATTTT.

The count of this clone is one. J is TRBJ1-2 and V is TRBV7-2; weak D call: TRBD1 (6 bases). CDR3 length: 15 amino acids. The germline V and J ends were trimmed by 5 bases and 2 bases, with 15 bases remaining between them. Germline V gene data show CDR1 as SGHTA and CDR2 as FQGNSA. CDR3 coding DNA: TGTGCCAGCAGCATACAGGGAACCGTAAACTATGGCTACACCTTC. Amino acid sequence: CASSIQGTVNYGYTF.

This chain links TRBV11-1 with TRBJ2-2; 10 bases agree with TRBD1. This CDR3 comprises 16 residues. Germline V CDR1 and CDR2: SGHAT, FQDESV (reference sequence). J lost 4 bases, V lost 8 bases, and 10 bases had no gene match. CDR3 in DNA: TGTGCCAGCTCCGGGACAGGGGTCGGTCTCACCGGGGAGCTGTTTTTT. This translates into CASSGTGVGLTGELFF. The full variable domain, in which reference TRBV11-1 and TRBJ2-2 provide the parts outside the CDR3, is EAEVAQSPRYKITEKSQAVAFWCDPISGHATLYWYRQILGQGPELLVQFQDESVVDDSQLPKDRFSAERLKGVDSTLKIQPAELGDSAMYLCASSGTGVGLTGELFFGEGSRLTVL.

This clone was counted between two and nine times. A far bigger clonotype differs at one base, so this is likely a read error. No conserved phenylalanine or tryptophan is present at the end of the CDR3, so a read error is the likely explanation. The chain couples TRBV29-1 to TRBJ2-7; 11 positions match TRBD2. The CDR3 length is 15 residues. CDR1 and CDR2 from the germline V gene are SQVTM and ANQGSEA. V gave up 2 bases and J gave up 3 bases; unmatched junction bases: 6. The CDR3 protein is CSVEFGTSGHYEQYL. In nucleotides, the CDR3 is TGCAGCGTTGAATTTGGGACTAGCGGACACTACGAGCAGTACCTC.

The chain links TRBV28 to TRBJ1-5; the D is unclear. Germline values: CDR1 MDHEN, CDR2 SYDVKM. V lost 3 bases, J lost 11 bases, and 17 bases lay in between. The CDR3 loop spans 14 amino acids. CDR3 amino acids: CASSLRQLGTAQHF. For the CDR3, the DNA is TGTGCCAGCAGTTTGCGGCAGCTAGGTACGGCCCAGCATTTT. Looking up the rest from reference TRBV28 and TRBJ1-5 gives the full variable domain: DVKVTQSSRYLVKRTGEKVFLECVQDMDHENMFWYRQDPGLGLRLIYFSYDVKMKEKGDIPEGYSVSREKKERFSLILESASTNQTSMYLCASSLRQLGTAQHFGDGTRLSIL.

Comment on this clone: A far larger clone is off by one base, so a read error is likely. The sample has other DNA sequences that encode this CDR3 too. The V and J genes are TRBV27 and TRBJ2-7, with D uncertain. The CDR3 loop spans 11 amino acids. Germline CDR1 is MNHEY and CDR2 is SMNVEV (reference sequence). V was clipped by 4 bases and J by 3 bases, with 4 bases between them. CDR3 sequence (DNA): TGTGCCAGCAGTTCAGGCTACGAGCAGTACTTC. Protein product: CASSSGYEQYF.

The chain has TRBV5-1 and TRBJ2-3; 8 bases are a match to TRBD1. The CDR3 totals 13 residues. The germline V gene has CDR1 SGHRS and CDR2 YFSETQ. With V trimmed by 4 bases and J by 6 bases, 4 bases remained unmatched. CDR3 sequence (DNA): TGCGCCAGCAGCATCCGGGACAGGGATACGCAGTATTTT. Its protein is CASSIRDRDTQYF.

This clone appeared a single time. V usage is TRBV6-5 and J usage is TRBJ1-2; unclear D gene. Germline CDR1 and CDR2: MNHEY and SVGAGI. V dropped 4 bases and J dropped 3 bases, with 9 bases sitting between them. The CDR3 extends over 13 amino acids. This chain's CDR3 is CASSSPGDYGYTF. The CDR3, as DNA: TGTGCCAGCAGTTCCCCCGGGGACTATGGCTACACCTTC.

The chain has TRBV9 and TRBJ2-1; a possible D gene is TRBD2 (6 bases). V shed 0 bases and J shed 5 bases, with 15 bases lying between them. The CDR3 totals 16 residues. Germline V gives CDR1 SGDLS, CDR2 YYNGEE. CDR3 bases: TGTGCCAGCAGCGTAGGTGGTAGCGGAAGCCACAATGAGCAGTTCTTC. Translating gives CASSVGGSGSHNEQFF.

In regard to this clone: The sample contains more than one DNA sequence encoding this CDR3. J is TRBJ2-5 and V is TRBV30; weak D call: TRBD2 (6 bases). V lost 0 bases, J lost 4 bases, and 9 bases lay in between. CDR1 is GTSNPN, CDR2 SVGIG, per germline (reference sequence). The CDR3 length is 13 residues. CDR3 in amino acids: CAWSVGGRETQYF. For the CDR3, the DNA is TGTGCCTGGAGTGTAGGAGGGCGAGAGACCCAGTACTTC. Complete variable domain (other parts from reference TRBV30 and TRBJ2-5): SQTIHQWPATLVQPVGSPLSLECTVEGTSNPNLYWYRQAAGRGLQLLFYSVGIGQISSEVPQNLSASRPQDRQFILSSKKLLLSDSGFYLCAWSVGGRETQYFGPGTRLLVL.

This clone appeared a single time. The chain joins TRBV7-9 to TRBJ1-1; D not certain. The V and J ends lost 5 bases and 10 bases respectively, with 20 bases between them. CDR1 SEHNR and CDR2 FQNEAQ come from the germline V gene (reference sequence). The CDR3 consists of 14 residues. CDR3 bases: TGTGCCAGCAGCCTGTCGCGAGTACCGTCAGTAGCTTTCTTT. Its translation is CASSLSRVPSVAFF.

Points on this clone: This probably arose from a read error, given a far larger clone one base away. The CDR3 DNA reads as TGTGCCGGCAGCCAAGATGCCCCGGGACTAGCGGGAGATGAGCAGTTCTTC. Its translation is CAGSQDAPGLAGDEQFF. The chain is built from TRBV4-2 and TRBJ2-1, with 14 bases fitting TRBD2. Germline lookup yields CDR1 LGHNA and CDR2 YNFKEQ. This CDR3 is built from 17 residues.

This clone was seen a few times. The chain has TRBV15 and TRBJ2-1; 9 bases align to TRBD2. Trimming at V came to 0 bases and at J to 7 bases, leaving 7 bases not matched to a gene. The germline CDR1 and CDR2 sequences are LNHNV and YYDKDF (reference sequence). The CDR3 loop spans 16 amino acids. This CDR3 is CATSRDTGTSRNEQFF. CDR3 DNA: TGTGCCACCAGCAGAGATACGGGGACTAGCCGGAATGAGCAGTTCTTC.

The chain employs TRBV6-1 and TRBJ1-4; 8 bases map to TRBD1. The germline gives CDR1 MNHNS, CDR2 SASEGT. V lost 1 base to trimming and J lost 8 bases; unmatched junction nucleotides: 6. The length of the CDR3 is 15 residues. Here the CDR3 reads CASSEGGRGREKLFF. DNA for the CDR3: TGTGCCAGCAGTGAAGGGGGCAGGGGGCGAGAAAAACTGTTTTTT.

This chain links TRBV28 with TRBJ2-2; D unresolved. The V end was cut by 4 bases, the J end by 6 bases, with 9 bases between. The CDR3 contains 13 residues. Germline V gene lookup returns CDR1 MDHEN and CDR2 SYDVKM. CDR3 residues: CASSYGVPGELFF. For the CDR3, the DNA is TGTGCCAGCAGTTACGGAGTGCCCGGGGAGCTGTTTTTT. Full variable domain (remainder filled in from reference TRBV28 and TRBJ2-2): DVKVTQSSRYLVKRTGEKVFLECVQDMDHENMFWYRQDPGLGLRLIYFSYDVKMKEKGDIPEGYSVSREKKERFSLILESASTNQTSMYLCASSYGVPGELFFGEGSRLTVL.

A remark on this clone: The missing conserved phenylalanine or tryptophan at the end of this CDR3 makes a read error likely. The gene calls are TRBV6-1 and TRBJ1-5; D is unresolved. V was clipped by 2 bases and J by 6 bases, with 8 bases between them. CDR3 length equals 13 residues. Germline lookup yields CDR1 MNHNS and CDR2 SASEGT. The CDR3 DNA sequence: TGTGCCAGCAGTGAATCATGGGGTCAGCCCCAGCATCTT. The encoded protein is CASSESWGQPQHL.